The 28 T cell receptor beta chains presented below share a single source sample, sequenced in a study of human T cells and chemical hapten exposure. TCRdb itself ran the RACE reads through MiXCR, one entry per CDR3 protein. The table includes about 99,000 distinct CDR3 sequences, around 12% detected once. Time point here: patch test 1, 2 weeks after DPC sensitization. Treatment: therapeutic diphenylcyclopropenone sensitization with weekly scalp DPC. The input for sequencing was whole blood, taken in connection with sensitization to the hapten diphenylcyclopropenone (DPC). The receptors come from a woman aged 40 to 50 with alopecia areata. Some clones in this sample may be carry-over from other donors' samples.

This clonotype has a count of ten or more. The rearrangement uses TRBV29-1 and TRBJ1-1; D remains unclear. The CDR3 spans 12 residues. V lost 1 base to trimming and J lost 4 bases, with 7 bases between them. CDR1 and CDR2 (germline): SQVTM, ANQGSEA. CDR3 sequence reads: CSVEVGSTEAFF. The CDR3 DNA follows: TGCAGCGTTGAAGTAGGGAGCACTGAAGCTTTCTTT.

This clonotype was picked up a small number of times. The V and J genes are TRBV20-1 and TRBJ2-3, with TRBD1 matching 8 bases. Germline V gene sequence: CDR1 DFQATT, CDR2 SNEGSKA (reference sequence). The CDR3 length is 14 residues. Trimming at V came to 6 bases and at J to 5 bases, leaving 10 bases not matched to a gene. CDR3 sequence (DNA): TGCAGTGCCGAAAAACAGGGGGTTGTAGATACGCAGTATTTT. This gives the protein CSAEKQGVVDTQYF.

This clonotype showed up many times. The V gene is TRBV6-6, the J gene TRBJ2-7, with 8 bases aligning to TRBD1. V shed 0 bases, J shed 7 bases, and the junction held 11 bases outside the gene matches. There are 16 residues in the CDR3. CDR1 MNHNY and CDR2 SVGAGI come from the germline V gene (reference sequence). CDR3 residues: CASSYSGGQGSSEQYF. DNA for the CDR3: TGTGCCAGCAGTTACTCGGGAGGACAGGGAAGTAGTGAGCAGTACTTC.

Comment on this clonotype: At one of its ends the junction is not consistent with the germline gene, which may arise from a read error. The V gene is TRBV14, the J gene TRBJ2-1; perhaps TRBD1 as D (6 bases). Germline V gene lookup returns CDR1 SGHDN and CDR2 FVKESK. The CDR3 covers 15 residues. In nucleotides, the CDR3 is TGTGCCAGCAGCCAGTGGTCACAGGGCCTCAATGAGCAGTTATTC. Residues: CASSQWSQGLNEQLF.

This clonotype was counted many times. DNA of the CDR3: TGTGCCAGCAGCTTAACCCCGACAGGGTGGGACGAGCAGTACTTC. Protein product: CASSLTPTGWDEQYF. The V gene is TRBV7-3, the J gene TRBJ2-7; 7 bases match TRBD1. CDR1 and CDR2 (germline): SGHTA, FQGTGA. V was clipped by 0 bases and J by 5 bases; unmatched bases: 7. The CDR3 covers 15 residues.

V is TRBV20-1 and J is TRBJ2-1; D perhaps matches TRBD1 (6 bases). V lost 6 bases, J lost 3 bases, and 9 bases lay in between. The CDR3 has 12 residues. Germline assignment: CDR1 DFQATT and CDR2 SNEGSKA (reference sequence). The CDR3 sequence is CSARDNYNEQFF. The CDR3 nucleotides read TGCAGTGCAAGGGACAACTACAATGAGCAGTTCTTC.

This clonotype was seen only a few times. The chain couples TRBV10-2 to TRBJ2-7; TRBD2 matches 9 bases. V lost 6 bases to trimming and J lost 4 bases; unmatched junction nucleotides: 7. The V gene's germline CDR1 is WSHSY and CDR2 SAAADI. This CDR3 is 14 amino acids long. CDR3 in DNA: TGCGCCAGCAGCGCAATGGCGGGAGGGTACGAGCAGTACTTC. Translation: CASSAMAGGYEQYF.

The chain joins TRBV28 to TRBJ1-2, with a possible D match to TRBD1 (5 bases). Germline loops: CDR1 MDHEN, CDR2 SYDVKM. The length of the CDR3 is 12 residues. V was trimmed by 6 bases and J by 4 bases, leaving 9 bases between them. This chain's CDR3 is CASSSTGYGYTF. In nucleotides, the CDR3 is TGTGCCAGCAGCTCAACAGGCTATGGCTACACCTTC.

In its sample, this clonotype was seen a few times. The genes are TRBV4-2 and TRBJ2-7; D remains unclear. V lost 1 base and J lost 0, with 7 bases in between. This CDR3 is built from 14 residues. Germline assignment: CDR1 LGHNA and CDR2 YNFKEQ. As DNA, the CDR3 is TGTGCCAGCAGCCAAGCGAGATACTCCTACGAGCAGTACTTC. This sequence encodes CASSQARYSYEQYF.

The V gene is TRBV5-4, the J gene TRBJ2-3; no clear D. Germline CDR1 and CDR2: SGHNT and YYREEE (reference sequence). With 0 bases removed from V and 0 bases from J, the gap between germline ends came to 5 bases. CDR3 length: 14 residues. CDR3 loop: CASSLARSTDTQYF. CDR3 DNA sequence: TGTGCCAGCAGCTTGGCTAGAAGCACAGATACGCAGTATTTT.

This clonotype was seen a few times. This sequence joins TRBV10-3 and TRBJ1-3, with unresolved D. The V and J ends lost 10 bases and 0 bases respectively, with 7 bases between them. CDR1 is ENHRY and CDR2 is SYGVKD in the germline V gene. The CDR3 extends over 12 amino acids. The CDR3 nucleotides read TGTGCCACCCAGGTCTCTGGAAACACCATATATTTT. Protein product: CATQVSGNTIYF.

This clonotype was counted a few times. V is TRBV15 and J is TRBJ2-1; D is uncertain. Germline loops: CDR1 LNHNV, CDR2 YYDKDF (reference sequence). Trimming took 1 base from V and 8 from J, leaving 3 bases between them. The CDR3 spans 11 residues. CDR3 bases: TGTGCCACCAGCAGAGCCTATGAGCAGTTCTTC. Translation: CATSRAYEQFF. Drawing the rest from reference TRBV15 and TRBJ2-1, the complete variable domain is DAMVIQNPRYQVTQFGKPVTLSCSQTLNHNVMYWYQQKSSQAPKLLFHYYDKDFNNEADTPDNFQSRRPNTSFCFLDIRSPGLGDTAMYLCATSRAYEQFFGPGTRLTVL.

This sequence joins TRBV5-6 and TRBJ2-7; D gene unclear. Between the trimmed V and J ends, which lost 0 bases and 6 bases, there was a span of 13 bases. Per germline, CDR1 SGHDT and CDR2 YYEEEE. CDR3 length: 14 residues. The CDR3 here is CASSLGTDVAEQYF. The DNA for the CDR3 is TGTGCCAGCAGCTTGGGTACGGATGTTGCCGAGCAGTACTTC.

This clonotype was recorded a few times. V is TRBV18 and J is TRBJ1-3, with D unclear. This CDR3 is built from 16 residues. V lost 0 bases and J lost 3, with 12 bases in between. Germline CDR1 is KGHSH and CDR2 is LQKENI. The CDR3 here is CASSPPSEPSGNTIYF. In DNA form, the CDR3 reads TGTGCCAGCTCACCACCGTCCGAGCCTAGTGGAAACACCATATATTTT.

This clonotype was picked up many times. The chain employs TRBV28 and TRBJ1-5; tentatively, D is TRBD1 (6 bases). The germline V and J ends were trimmed by 10 bases and 4 bases, with 17 bases remaining between them. Germline CDR1 is MDHEN and CDR2 is SYDVKM. CDR3 length: 14 amino acids. Here the CDR3 reads CATKGGGLNQPQHF. The CDR3 coding sequence is TGTGCCACCAAAGGGGGGGGCCTAAATCAGCCCCAGCATTTT. Supplemented by reference TRBV28 and TRBJ1-5, the full variable domain reads DVKVTQSSRYLVKRTGEKVFLECVQDMDHENMFWYRQDPGLGLRLIYFSYDVKMKEKGDIPEGYSVSREKKERFSLILESASTNQTSMYLCATKGGGLNQPQHFGDGTRLSIL.

The rearrangement joins TRBV14 to TRBJ1-1; 10 bases are shared with TRBD1. The junction had 19 bases not matched to a gene; V was cut back by 5 bases and J by 4 bases. CDR1 and CDR2 from the germline V gene are SGHDN and FVKESK. This CDR3 spans 19 amino acids. Here the CDR3 DNA reads TGTGCCAGCAGCTTTTTGCGGGACAGGGGTTGGAAGGGCGCCACTGAAGCTTTCTTT. As protein: CASSFLRDRGWKGATEAFF.

The rearrangement joins TRBV4-1 to TRBJ2-3, with D perhaps matching TRBD1 or TRBD2 (5 bases each). The CDR3 is made up of 17 amino acids. The V end was cut by 3 bases, the J end by 2 bases, with 18 bases between. Germline CDR1 MGHRA, CDR2 YSYEKL. CDR3 loop: CASSHFPGQGTTDTQYF. The CDR3 DNA sequence: TGCGCCAGCAGCCATTTCCCCGGCCAAGGGACCACAGATACGCAGTATTTT.

This clonotype showed up just a few times. The chain has TRBV6-2 or TRBV6-3 and TRBJ2-1, with TRBD2 as a possible D gene (5 bases). This CDR3 spans 12 amino acids. The germline V and J ends were trimmed by 8 bases and 8 bases, with 13 bases remaining between them. From germline, CDR1 is MNHEY and CDR2 SVGEGT. Here the CDR3 reads CASRSRRYEQFF. The CDR3 DNA is TGTGCCAGCCGCTCGAGGAGGTATGAGCAGTTCTTC.

The table lists this clonotype with many counts. Written as DNA, the CDR3 is TGCAGTGCTACAGGCGATACGACAGGGGAGGGCTACGAGCAGTACTTC. Translating gives CSATGDTTGEGYEQYF. This chain connects TRBV20-1 to TRBJ2-7; perhaps TRBD1 as D (8 bases). The CDR3 runs to 16 residues. Germline V gene lookup returns CDR1 DFQATT and CDR2 SNEGSKA (reference sequence). Between the trimmed V and J ends, which lost 4 bases and 3 bases, there was a span of 22 bases.

This clonotype was counted a few times. This chain uses TRBV7-2 with TRBJ2-3, with 10 bases matching TRBD2. The ends lost 8 bases at V and 5 bases at J; junction bases unmatched: 13. The CDR3 contains 16 residues. Germline CDR1 is SGHTA and CDR2 is FQGNSA. CDR3 nucleotides: TGTGCCAGCGGGTGGCAAATAGCGGGAGGAAGAGATACGCAGTATTTT. This gives the protein CASGWQIAGGRDTQYF.

This clonotype was observed many times. Here the CDR3 DNA reads TGTGCCATCAGTGAATCGCCTCCCCCTAGCCAAGAGACCCAGTACTTC. The encoded protein is CAISESPPPSQETQYF. The V call is TRBV10-3, the J call TRBJ2-5; D ambiguous. V lost 3 bases and J lost 1, with 15 bases in between. The CDR3 extends over 16 amino acids. CDR1 and CDR2 (germline): ENHRY, SYGVKD.

On this clonotype: Its ends do not fully match the called genes, so a read error is possible. The chain combines TRBV7-3 with TRBJ2-6; D remains unclear. From germline, CDR1 is SGHTA and CDR2 FQGTGA. The CDR3 has 14 residues. The CDR3, as DNA: TGTGCCAGCAGCTCCCCCCCTGGGGTCAACGTCCTGACTTTC. Its protein product is CASSSPPGVNVLTF.

The gene calls are TRBV28 and TRBJ2-7, with unresolved D. The CDR3 is 13 residues long. Trimming took off 9 bases at V and 4 bases at J, with 16 bases between the two ends. Germline lookup yields CDR1 MDHEN and CDR2 SYDVKM. As DNA, the CDR3 is TGTGCCAGTTCGGACCCGCCCGCTTACGAGCAGTACTTC. Translated: CASSDPPAYEQYF.

This clonotype was detected a few times. This chain links TRBV6-2 or TRBV6-3 with TRBJ2-7, with TRBD2 matching over 11 bases. CDR1 and CDR2 from the germline V gene are MNHEY and SVGEGT. The CDR3 contains 16 residues. With V trimmed by 6 bases and J by 3 bases, 10 bases remained unmatched. This chain's CDR3 is CASRRGGTSGGYEQYF. CDR3 DNA sequence: TGTGCCAGCAGAAGAGGCGGGACTAGCGGAGGCTACGAGCAGTACTTC.

This clonotype showed up just a few times. The chain links TRBV6-5 to TRBJ1-6; a possible D gene is TRBD1 (6 bases). The CDR3 has 15 amino acids. Between the trimmed V and J ends, which lost 0 bases and 11 bases, there was a span of 14 bases. Germline CDR1 is MNHEY and CDR2 is SVGAGI. The CDR3 here is CASSYSTLGATPLHF. CDR3 sequence (DNA): TGTGCCAGCAGTTACTCGACCTTGGGGGCGACACCCCTCCACTTT.

The chain uses TRBV7-3 and TRBJ2-3, with TRBD2 identical over 7 bases. Germline V CDR1 and CDR2: SGHTA, FQGTGA. After removal of 3 bases from V and 6 bases from J, the junction contained 6 bases not matched to a gene. The CDR3 loop spans 14 amino acids. CDR3 in DNA: TGTGCCAGCAGCTTCGGCGGGAGATCTGATACGCAGTATTTT. It specifies CASSFGGRSDTQYF.

This clonotype has at least ten counts. The chain employs TRBV4-1 and TRBJ1-1; tentative D call: TRBD1 (5 bases). This CDR3 region has 13 residues. Germline lookup yields CDR1 MGHRA and CDR2 YSYEKL. V lost 1 base, J lost 4 bases, and 7 bases lay in between. CDR3 amino acids: CASSQVGGTEAFF. CDR3 bases: TGCGCCAGCAGCCAAGTGGGGGGCACTGAAGCTTTCTTT.

This clonotype was seen ten or more times. The chain carries TRBV6-2 or TRBV6-3 and TRBJ2-5, with D uncertain. Trimming left V 6 bases short and J 2 bases short, with 10 bases between. The germline gives CDR1 MNHEY, CDR2 SVGEGT. CDR3 length: 13 residues. CDR3 sequence reads: CASRLDGQETQYF. CDR3 in DNA: TGTGCCAGCAGATTGGACGGGCAAGAGACCCAGTACTTC.